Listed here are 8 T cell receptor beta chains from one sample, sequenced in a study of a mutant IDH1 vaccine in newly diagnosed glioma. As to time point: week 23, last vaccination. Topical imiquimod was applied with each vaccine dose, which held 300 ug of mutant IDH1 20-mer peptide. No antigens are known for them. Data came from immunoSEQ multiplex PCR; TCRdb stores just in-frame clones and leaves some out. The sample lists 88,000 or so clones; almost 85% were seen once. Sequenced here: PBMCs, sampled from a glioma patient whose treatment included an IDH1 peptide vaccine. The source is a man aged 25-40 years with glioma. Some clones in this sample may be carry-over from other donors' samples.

The CDR3 loop is CASSPRLRDRKNEKLFF. In DNA, the CDR3 is TGCGCCAGCAGCCCCCGACTCCGGGACAGAAAAAATGAAAAACTGTTTTTT. This chain uses TRBV4-1 with TRBJ1-4; 7 nucleotides line up with TRBD1. From germline, CDR1 is MGHRA and CDR2 YSYEKL. This CDR3 comprises 17 residues. After removal of 4 bases from V and 5 bases from J, the junction contained 13 bases not matched to a gene.

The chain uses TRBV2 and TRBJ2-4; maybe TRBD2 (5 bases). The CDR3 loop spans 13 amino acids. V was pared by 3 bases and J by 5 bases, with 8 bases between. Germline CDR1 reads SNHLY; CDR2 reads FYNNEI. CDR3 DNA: TGTGCCAGCAGTGATTGGGAGCAAAACATTCAGTACTTC. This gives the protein CASSDWEQNIQYF.

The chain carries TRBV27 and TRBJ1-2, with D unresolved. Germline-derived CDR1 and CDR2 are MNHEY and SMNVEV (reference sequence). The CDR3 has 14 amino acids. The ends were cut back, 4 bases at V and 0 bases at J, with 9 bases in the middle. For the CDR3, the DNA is TGTGCCAGCAGTTCCTCAGAGACTAACTATGGCTACACCTTC. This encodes CASSSSETNYGYTF.

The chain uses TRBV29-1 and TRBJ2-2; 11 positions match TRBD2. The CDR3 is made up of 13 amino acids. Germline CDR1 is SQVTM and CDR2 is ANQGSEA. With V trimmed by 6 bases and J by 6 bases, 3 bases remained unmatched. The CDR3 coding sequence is TGCAGCGTGGGGACTAGCGGACCCGGGGAGCTGTTTTTT. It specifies CSVGTSGPGELFF.

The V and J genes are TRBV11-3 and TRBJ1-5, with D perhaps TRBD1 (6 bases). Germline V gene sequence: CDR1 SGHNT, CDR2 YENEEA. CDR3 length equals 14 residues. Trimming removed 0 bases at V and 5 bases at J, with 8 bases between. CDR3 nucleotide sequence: TGTGCCAGCAGCTTAGAACAGGGCGATCAGCCCCAGCATTTT. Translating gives CASSLEQGDQPQHF.

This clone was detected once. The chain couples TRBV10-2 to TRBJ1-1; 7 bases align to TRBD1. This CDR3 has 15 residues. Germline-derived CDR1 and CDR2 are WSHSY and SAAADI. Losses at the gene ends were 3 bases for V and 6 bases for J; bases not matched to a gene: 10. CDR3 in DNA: TGCGCCAGCAGTGAACGACAGGGAATAAGGCCTGAAGCTTTCTTT. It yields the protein CASSERQGIRPEAFF.

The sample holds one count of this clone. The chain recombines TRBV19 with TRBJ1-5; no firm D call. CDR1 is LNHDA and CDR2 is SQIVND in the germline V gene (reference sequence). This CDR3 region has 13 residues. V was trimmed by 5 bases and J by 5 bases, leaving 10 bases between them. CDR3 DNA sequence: TGTGCCAGTAGTGTTACAGAATATCAGCCCCAGCATTTT. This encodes CASSVTEYQPQHF.

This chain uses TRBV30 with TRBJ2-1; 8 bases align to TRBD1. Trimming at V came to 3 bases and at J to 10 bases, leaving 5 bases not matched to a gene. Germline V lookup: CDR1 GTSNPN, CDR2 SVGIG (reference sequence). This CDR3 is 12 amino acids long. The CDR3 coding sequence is TGTGCCTGGAGGGAGACAGGGGAAGAGCAGTTCTTC. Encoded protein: CAWRETGEEQFF.